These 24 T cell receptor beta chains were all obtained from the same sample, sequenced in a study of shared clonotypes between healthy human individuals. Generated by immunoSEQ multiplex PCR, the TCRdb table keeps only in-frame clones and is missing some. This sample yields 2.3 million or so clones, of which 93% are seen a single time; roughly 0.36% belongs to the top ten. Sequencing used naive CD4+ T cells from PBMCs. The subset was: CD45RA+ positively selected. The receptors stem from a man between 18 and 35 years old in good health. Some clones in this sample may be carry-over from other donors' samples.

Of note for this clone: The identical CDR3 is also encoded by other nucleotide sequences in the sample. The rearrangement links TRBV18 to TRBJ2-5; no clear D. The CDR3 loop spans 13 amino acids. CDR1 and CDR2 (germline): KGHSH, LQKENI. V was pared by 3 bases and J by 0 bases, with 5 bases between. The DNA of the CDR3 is TGTGCCAGCTCACCGACAAACCAAGAGACCCAGTACTTC. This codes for CASSPTNQETQYF.

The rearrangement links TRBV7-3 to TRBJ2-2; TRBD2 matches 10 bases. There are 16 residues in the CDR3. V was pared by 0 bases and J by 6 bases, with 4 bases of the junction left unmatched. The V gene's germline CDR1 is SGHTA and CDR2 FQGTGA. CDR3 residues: CASSLTPSGRAGELFF. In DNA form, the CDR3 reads TGTGCCAGCAGCTTAACCCCGAGCGGGAGGGCCGGGGAGCTGTTTTTT. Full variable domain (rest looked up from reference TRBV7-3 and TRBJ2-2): GAGVSQTPSNKVTEKGKYVELRCDPISGHTALYWYRQSLGQGPEFLIYFQGTGAADDSGLPNDRFFAVRPEGSVSTLKIQRTERGDSAVYLCASSLTPSGRAGELFFGEGSRLTVL.

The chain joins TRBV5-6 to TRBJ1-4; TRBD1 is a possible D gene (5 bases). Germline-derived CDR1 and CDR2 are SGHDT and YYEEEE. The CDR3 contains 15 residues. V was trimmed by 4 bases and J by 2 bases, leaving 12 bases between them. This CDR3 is CASSGTGATNEKLFF. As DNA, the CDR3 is TGTGCCAGCAGCGGGACTGGGGCGACTAATGAAAAACTGTTTTTT.

CDR3 loop: CASSQVANSGANVLTF. The CDR3 region has the DNA TGTGCCAGCAGCCAAGTTGCTAACTCTGGGGCCAACGTCCTGACTTTC. This rearrangement joins TRBV4-2 to TRBJ2-6; D gene unclear. Trimming pared 1 base from V and 0 bases from J, leaving 7 bases between. The germline CDR1 and CDR2 sequences are LGHNA and YNFKEQ. CDR3 length: 16 amino acids.

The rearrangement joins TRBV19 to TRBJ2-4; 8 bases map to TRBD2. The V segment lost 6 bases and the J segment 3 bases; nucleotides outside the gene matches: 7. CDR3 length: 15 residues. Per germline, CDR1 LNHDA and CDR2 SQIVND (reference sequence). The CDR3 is CASRRGAIDKNIQYF. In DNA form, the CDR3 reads TGTGCCAGTAGGCGGGGGGCTATCGACAAAAACATTCAGTACTTC.

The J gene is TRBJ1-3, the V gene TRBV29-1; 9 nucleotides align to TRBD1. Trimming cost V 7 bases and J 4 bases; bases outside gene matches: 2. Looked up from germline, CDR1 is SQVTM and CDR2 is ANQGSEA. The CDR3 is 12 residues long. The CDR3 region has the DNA TGCAGCGGCGGGACAGGGGGAAACACCATATATTTT. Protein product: CSGGTGGNTIYF.

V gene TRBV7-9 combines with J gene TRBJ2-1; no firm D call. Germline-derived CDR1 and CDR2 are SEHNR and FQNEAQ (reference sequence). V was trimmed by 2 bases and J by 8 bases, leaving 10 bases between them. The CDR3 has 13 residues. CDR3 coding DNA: TGTGCCAGCAGCTTATACGTGGAAGATGAGCAGTTCTTC. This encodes CASSLYVEDEQFF.

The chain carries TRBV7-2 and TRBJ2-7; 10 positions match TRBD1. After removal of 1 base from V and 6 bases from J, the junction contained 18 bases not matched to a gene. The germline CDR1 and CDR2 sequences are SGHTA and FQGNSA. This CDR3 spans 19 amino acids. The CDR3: CASSLGWGTGAQVEAEQYF. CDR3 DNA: TGTGCCAGCAGCTTAGGATGGGGGACAGGGGCGCAGGTGGAAGCCGAGCAGTACTTC.

In DNA, the CDR3 is TGTGCCAGCAGCCCGGGACCTGCTGGGGATACCTACGAGCAGTACTTC. It is translated as CASSPGPAGDTYEQYF. The V and J genes are TRBV28 and TRBJ2-7, with D perhaps being TRBD1 or TRBD2 (5 bases each). The V end was cut by 6 bases, the J end by 2 bases, with 20 bases between. The CDR3 spans 16 residues. Germline CDR1 and CDR2: MDHEN and SYDVKM.

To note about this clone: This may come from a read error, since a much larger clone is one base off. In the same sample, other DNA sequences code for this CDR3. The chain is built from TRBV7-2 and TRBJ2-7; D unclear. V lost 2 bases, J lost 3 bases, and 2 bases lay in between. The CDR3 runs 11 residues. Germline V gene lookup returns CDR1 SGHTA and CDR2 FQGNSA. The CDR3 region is CASSLFYEQYF. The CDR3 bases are TGTGCCAGCAGCTTATTCTACGAGCAGTACTTC.

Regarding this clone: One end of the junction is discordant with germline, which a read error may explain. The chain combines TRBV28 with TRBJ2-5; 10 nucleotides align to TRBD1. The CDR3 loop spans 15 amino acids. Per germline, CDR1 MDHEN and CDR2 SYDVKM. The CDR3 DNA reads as TGTGCCAGCACTTTCGGGACAGGGGACCAAGAGGCCCAGTACTTC. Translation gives CASTFGTGDQEAQYF.

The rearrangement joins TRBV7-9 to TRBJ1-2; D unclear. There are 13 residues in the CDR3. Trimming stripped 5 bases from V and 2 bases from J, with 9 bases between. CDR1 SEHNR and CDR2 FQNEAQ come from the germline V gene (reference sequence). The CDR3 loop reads CASSRPGNYGYTF. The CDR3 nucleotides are TGTGCCAGCAGCCGTCCAGGAAACTATGGCTACACCTTC.

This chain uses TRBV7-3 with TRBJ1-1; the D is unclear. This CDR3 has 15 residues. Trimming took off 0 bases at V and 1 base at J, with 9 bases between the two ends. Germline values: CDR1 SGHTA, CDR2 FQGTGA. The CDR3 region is CASSLTFLGNTEAFF. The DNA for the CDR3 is TGTGCCAGCAGCTTAACGTTTCTTGGGAACACTGAAGCTTTCTTT.

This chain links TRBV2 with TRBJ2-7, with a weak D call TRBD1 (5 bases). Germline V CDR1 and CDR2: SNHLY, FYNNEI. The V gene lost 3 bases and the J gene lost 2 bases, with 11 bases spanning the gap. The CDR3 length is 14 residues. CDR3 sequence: CASSEWLQAYEQYF. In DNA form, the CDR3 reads TGTGCCAGCAGTGAGTGGTTACAGGCCTACGAGCAGTACTTC.

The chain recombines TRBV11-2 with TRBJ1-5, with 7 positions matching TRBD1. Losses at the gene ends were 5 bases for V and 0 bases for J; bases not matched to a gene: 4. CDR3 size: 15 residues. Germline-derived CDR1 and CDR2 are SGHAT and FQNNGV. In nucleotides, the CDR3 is TGTGCCAGCAGCCGAGGGGGCGCTAGCAATCAGCCCCAGCATTTT. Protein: CASSRGGASNQPQHF.

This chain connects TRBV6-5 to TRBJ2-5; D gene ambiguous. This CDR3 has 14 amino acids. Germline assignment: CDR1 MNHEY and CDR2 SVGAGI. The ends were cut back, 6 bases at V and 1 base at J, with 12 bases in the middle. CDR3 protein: CASSYLLSQETQYF. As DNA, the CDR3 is TGTGCCAGCAGCTACCTCCTGTCCCAAGAGACCCAGTACTTC.

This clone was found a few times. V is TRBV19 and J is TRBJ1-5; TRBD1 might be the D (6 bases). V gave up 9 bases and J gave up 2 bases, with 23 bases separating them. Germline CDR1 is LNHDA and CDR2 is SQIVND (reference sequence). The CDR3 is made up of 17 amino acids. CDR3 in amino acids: CASTLTHGQTGNQPQHF. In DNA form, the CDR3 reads TGTGCCAGCACACTTACCCACGGACAGACCGGCAATCAGCCCCAGCATTTT.

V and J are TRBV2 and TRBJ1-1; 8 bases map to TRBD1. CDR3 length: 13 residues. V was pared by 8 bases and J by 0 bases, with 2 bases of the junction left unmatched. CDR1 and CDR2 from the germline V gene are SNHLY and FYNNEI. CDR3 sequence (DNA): TGTGCCAGCCACAGGGGGTTGAACACTGAAGCTTTCTTT. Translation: CASHRGLNTEAFF.

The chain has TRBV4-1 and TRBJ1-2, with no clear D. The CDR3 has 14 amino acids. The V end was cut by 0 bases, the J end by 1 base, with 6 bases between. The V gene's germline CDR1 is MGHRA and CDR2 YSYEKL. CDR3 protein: CASSQEALNYGYTF. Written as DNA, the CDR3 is TGCGCCAGCAGCCAAGAAGCCCTTAACTATGGCTACACCTTC.

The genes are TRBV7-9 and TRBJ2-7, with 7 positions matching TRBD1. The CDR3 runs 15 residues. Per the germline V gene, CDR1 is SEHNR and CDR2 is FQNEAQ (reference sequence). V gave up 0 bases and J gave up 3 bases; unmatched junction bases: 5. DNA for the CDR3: TGTGCCAGCAGCTTAGCAGGGGGCGCAGACTACGAGCAGTACTTC. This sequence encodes CASSLAGGADYEQYF.

The CDR3: CASSPRLAGDTEAFF. CDR3 coding DNA: TGTGCCAGCTCACCACGGTTGGCGGGGGACACTGAAGCTTTCTTT. The chain recombines TRBV18 with TRBJ1-1; D perhaps matches TRBD1 (5 bases). Trimming left V 1 base short and J 3 bases short, with 12 bases between. The CDR3 consists of 15 residues. Germline V gene sequence: CDR1 KGHSH, CDR2 LQKENI. The full variable domain, in which reference TRBV18 and TRBJ1-1 provide the parts outside the CDR3, is NAGVMQNPRHLVRRRGQEARLRCSPMKGHSHVYWYRQLPEEGLKFMVYLQKENIIDESGMPKERFSAEFPKEGPSILRIQQVVRGDSAAYFCASSPRLAGDTEAFFGQGTRLTVV.

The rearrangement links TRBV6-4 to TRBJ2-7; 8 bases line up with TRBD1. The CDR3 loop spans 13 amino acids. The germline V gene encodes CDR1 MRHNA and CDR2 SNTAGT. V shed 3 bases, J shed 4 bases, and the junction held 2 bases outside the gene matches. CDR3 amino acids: CASSEYRGYEQYF. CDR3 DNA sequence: TGTGCCAGCAGTGAATACAGGGGGTACGAGCAGTACTTC.

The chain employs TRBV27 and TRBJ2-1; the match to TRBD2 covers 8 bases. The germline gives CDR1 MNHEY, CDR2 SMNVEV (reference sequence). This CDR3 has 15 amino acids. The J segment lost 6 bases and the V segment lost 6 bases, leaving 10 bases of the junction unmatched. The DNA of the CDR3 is TGTGCCAGCAGCTGGGGCCCCGGGACTAGCAATGAGCAGTTCTTC. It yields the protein CASSWGPGTSNEQFF.

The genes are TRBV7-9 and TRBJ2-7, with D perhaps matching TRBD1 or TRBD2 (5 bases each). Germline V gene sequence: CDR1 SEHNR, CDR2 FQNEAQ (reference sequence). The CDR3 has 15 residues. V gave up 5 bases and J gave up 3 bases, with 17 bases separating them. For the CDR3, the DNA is TGTGCCAGCAGCCCGAGCTTACAGGCGGGCTACGAGCAGTACTTC. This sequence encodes CASSPSLQAGYEQYF. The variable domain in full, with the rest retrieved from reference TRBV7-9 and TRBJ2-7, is DTGVSQNPRHKITKRGQNVTFRCDPISEHNRLYWYRQTLGQGPEFLTYFQNEAQLEKSRLLSDRFSAERPKGSFSTLEIQRTEQGDSAMYLCASSPSLQAGYEQYFGPGTRLTVT.